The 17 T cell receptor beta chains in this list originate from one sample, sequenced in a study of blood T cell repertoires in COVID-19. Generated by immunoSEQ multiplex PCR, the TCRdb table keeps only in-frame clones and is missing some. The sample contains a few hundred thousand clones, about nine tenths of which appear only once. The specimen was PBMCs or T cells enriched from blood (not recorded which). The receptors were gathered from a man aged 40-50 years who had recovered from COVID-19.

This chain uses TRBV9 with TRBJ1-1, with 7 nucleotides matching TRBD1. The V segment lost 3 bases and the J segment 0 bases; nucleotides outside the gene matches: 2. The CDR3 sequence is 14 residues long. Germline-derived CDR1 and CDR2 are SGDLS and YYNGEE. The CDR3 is CASSADRMNTEAFF. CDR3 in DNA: TGTGCCAGCAGCGCGGACAGGATGAACACTGAAGCTTTCTTT.

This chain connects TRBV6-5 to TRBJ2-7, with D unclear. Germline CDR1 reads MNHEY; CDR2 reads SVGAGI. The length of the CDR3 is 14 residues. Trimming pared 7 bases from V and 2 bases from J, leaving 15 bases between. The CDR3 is CASTEQLTAYEQYF. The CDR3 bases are TGTGCCAGCACGGAGCAGCTCACCGCCTACGAGCAGTACTTC.

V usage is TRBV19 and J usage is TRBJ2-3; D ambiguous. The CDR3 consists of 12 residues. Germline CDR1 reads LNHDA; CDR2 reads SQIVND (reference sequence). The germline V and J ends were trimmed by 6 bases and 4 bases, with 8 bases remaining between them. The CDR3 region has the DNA TGTGCCAGTAGCACTGCTCCAGATACGCAGTATTTT. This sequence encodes CASSTAPDTQYF.

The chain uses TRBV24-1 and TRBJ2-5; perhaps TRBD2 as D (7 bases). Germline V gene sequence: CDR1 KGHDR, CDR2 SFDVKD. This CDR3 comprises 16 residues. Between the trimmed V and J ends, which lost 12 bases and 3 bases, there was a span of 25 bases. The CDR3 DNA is TGTGCCCCCTTCCCGGGGGGCAGGGATGGGAAAGAGACCCAGTACTTC. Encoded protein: CAPFPGGRDGKETQYF.

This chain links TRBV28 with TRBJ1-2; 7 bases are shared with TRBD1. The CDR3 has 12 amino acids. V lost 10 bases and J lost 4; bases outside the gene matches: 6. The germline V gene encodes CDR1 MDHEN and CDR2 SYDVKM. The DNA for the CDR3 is TGTGCCACCCAGACAGGGACCTATGGCTACACCTTC. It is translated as CATQTGTYGYTF.

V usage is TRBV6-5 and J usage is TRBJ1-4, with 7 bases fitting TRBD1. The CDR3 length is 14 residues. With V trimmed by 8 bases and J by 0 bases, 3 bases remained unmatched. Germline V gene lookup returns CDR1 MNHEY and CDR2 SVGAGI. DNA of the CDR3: TGTGCCAGCCATCAGGGGGCAACTAATGAAAAACTGTTTTTT. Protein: CASHQGATNEKLFF.

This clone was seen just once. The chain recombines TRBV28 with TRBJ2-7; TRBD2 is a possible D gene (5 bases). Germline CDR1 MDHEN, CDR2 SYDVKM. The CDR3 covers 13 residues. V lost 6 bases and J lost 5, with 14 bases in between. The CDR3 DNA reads TGTGCCAGCAGCCCTTATTCGACTAACGAGCAGTACTTC. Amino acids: CASSPYSTNEQYF.

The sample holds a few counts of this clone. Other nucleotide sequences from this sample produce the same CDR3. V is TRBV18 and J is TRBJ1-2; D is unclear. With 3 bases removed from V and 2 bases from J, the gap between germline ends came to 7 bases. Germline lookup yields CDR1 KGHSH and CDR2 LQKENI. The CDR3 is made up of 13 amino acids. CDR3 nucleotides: TGTGCCAGCTCACCCACAGAGAACTATGGCTACACCTTC. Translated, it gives CASSPTENYGYTF.

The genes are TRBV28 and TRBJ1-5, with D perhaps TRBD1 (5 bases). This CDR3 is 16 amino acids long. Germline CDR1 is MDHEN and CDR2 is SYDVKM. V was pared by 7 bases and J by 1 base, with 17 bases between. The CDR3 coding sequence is TGTGCCAGCAAAGAGGTACGGGGGTTGAGCAATCAGCCCCAGCATTTT. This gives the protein CASKEVRGLSNQPQHF.

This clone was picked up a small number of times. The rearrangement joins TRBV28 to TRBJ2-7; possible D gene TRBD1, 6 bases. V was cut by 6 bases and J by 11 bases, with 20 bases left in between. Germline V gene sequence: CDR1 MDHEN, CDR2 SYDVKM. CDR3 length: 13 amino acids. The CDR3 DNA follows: TGTGCCAGCAGCCTCTCCCTCTCCGGACAGAAGTACTTC. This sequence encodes CASSLSLSGQKYF.

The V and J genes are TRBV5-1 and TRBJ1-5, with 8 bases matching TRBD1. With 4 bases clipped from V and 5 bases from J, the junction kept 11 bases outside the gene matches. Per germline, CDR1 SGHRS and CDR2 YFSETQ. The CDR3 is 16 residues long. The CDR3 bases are TGCGCCAGCAGCGTTGACGGGACAGGACCTTATCAGCCCCAGCATTTT. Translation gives CASSVDGTGPYQPQHF.

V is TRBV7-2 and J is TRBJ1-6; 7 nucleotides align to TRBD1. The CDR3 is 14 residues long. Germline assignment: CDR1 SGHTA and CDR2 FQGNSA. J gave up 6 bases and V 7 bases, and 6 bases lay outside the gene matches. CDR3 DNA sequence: TGTGCCAGCACCCGGGGACAGATTAATTCACCCCTCCACTTT. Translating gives CASTRGQINSPLHF.

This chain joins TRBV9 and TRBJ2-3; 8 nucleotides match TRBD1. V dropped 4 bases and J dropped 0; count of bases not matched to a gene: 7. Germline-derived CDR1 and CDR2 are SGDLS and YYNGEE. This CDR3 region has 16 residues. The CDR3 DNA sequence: TGTGCCAGCAGCCCGTGGACAGGGTCTAGCACAGATACGCAGTATTTT. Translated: CASSPWTGSSTDTQYF.

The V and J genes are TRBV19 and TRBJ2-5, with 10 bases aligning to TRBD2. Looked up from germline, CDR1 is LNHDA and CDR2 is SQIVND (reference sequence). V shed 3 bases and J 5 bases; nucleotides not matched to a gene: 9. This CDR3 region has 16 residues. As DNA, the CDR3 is TGTGCCAGTAGTATTAGGCCTAGCGGGAGTATGGAGACCCAGTACTTC. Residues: CASSIRPSGSMETQYF.

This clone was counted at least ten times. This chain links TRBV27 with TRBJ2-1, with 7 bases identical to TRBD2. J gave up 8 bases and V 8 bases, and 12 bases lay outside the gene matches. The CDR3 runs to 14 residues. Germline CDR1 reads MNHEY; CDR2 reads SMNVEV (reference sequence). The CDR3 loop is CASAWGGRIDEQFF. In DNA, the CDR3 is TGTGCCAGCGCATGGGGCGGGAGAATAGATGAGCAGTTCTTC.

The CDR3 reads CASSLSTGVDTEAFF. In DNA form, the CDR3 reads TGTGCCAGCAGCTTAAGCACAGGAGTGGACACTGAAGCTTTCTTT. This chain uses TRBV7-9 with TRBJ1-1; TRBD1 might be the D (5 bases). V was trimmed by 2 bases and J by 3 bases, leaving 13 bases between them. There are 15 residues in the CDR3. Per the germline V gene, CDR1 is SEHNR and CDR2 is FQNEAQ (reference sequence).

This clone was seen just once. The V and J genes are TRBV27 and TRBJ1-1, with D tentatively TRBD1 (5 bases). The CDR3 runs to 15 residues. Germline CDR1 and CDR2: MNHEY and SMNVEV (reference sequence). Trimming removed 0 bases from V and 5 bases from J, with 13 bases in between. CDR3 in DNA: TGTGCCAGCAGTTTATCGAACGGGGGAAGGACTGAAGCTTTCTTT. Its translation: CASSLSNGGRTEAFF.